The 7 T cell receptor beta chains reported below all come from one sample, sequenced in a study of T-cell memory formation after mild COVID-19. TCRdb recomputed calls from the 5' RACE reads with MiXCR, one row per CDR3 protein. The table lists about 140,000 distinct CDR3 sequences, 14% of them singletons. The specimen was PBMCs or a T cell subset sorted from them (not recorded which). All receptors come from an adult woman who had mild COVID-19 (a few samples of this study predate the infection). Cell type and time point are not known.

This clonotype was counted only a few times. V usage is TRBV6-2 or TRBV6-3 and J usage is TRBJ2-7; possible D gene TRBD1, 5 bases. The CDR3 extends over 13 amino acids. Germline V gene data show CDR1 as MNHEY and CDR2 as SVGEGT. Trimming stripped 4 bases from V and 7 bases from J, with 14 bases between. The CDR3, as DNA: TGTGCCAGCAGTTGGATAGACAGCTGGGAGCAGTACTTC. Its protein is CASSWIDSWEQYF.

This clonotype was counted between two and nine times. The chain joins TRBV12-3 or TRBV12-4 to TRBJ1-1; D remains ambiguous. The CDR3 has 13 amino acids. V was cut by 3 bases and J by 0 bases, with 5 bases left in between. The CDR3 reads CASSFRVNTEAFF. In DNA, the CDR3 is TGTGCCAGCAGTTTCAGAGTGAACACTGAAGCTTTCTTT.

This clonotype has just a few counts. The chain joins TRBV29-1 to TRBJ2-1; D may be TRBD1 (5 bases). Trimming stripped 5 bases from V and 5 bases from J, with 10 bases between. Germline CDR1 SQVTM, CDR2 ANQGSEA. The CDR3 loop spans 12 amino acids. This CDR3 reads CSVLTGHNEQFF. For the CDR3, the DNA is TGCAGCGTTCTCACAGGACACAATGAGCAGTTCTTC.

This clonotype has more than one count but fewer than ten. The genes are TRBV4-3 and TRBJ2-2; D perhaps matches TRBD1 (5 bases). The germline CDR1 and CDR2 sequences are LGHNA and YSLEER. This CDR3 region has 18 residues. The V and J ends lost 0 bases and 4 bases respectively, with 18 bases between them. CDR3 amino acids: CASSQDRQAGLGTGELFF. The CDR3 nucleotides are TGCGCCAGCAGCCAAGATAGGCAGGCAGGGTTGGGCACCGGGGAGCTGTTTTTT.

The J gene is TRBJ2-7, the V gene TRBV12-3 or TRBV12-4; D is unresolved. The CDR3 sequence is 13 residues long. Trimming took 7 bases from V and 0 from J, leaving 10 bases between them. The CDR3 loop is CASKADSSYEQYF. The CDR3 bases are TGTGCCAGCAAGGCCGATAGCTCCTACGAGCAGTACTTC.

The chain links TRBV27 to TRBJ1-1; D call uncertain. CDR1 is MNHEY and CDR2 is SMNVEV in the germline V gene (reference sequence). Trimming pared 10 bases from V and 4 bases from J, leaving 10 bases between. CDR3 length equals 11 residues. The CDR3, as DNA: TGTGCCACCCGGTCGAGCACTGAAGCTTTCTTT. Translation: CATRSSTEAFF.

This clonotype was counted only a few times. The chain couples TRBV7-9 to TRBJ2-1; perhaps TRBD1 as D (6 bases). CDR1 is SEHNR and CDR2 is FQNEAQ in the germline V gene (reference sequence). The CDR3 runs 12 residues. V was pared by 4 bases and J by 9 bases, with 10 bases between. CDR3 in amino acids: CASSSGAREQFF. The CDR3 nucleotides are TGTGCCAGCAGCTCAGGGGCCCGTGAGCAGTTCTTC.